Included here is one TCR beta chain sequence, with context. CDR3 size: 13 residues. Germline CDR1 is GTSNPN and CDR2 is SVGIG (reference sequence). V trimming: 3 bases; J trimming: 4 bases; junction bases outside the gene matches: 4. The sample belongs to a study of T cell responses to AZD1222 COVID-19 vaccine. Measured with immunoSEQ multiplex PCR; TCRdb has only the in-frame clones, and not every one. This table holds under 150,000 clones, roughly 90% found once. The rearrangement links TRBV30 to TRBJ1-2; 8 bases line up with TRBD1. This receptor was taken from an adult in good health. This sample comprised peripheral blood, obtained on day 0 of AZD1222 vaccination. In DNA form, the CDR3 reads TGTGCCTGGAGCCGGGACAGGCCCTATGGCTACACCTTC. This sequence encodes CAWSRDRPYGYTF.